This T cell receptor (beta chain) comes out of a study of regulatory T cells in long-lasting Graves disease. The germline V gene encodes CDR1 SNHLY and CDR2 FYNNEI. There are 14 residues in the CDR3. V dropped 6 bases and J dropped 1 base, with 9 bases sitting between them. Time point defined: newly diagnosed GD, antithyroid drugs for less than 3 months. The TCR library was prepared using RNA isolated from PBMCs. Investigators prepared the TCR beta libraries by applying iRepertoire HTBI primers and Arm-PCR of CDR3 regions. MiXCR was run by TCRdb on the multiplex PCR reads, yielding one entry per CDR3 protein. Altogether roughly 380,000 distinct CDR3 sequences are present, approximately 16% being singletons, with the ten largest covering about 27%. The same sample was also used in a study of T cells in Graves' hyperthyroidism and ophthalmopathy.

The rearrangement links TRBV2 to TRBJ2-2; D is perhaps TRBD1 (5 bases). Material: peripheral blood mononuclear cells (PBMCs), obtained at new diagnosis, from a patient treated with antithyroid drugs. This TCR came from a man aged 40-49 years with Graves disease. In DNA form, the CDR3 reads TGTGCCAGCAGACCAGACAGGAACACCGGGGAGCTGTTTTTT. Translation: CASRPDRNTGELFF.